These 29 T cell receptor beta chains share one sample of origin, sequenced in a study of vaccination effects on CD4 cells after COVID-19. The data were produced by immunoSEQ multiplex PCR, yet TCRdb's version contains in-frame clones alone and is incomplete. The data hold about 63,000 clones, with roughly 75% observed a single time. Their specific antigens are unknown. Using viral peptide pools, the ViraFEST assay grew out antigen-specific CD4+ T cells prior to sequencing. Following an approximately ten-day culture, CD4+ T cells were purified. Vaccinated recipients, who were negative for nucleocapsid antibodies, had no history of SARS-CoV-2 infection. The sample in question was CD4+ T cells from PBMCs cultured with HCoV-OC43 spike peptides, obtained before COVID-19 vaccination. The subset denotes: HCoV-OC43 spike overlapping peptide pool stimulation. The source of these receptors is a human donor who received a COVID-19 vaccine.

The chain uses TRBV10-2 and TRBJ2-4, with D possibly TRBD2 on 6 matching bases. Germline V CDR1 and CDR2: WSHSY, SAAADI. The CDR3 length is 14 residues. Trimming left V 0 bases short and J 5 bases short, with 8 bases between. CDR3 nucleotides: TGCGCCAGCAGTGAGTCCGGGAGACAAAACATTCAGTACTTC. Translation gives CASSESGRQNIQYF.

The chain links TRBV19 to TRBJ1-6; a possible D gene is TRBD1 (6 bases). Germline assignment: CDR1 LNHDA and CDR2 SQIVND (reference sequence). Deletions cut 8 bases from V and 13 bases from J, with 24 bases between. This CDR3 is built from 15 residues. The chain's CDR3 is CASHPGGAAWRPLHF. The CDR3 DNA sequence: TGTGCCAGTCACCCCGGGGGGGCAGCGTGGAGGCCCCTCCACTTT.

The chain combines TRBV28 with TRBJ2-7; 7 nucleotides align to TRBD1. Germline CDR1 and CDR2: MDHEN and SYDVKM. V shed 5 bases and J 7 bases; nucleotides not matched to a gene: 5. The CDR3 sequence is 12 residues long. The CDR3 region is CASSATGQEQYV. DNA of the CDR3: TGTGCCAGCAGTGCGACAGGGCAAGAGCAGTACGTC.

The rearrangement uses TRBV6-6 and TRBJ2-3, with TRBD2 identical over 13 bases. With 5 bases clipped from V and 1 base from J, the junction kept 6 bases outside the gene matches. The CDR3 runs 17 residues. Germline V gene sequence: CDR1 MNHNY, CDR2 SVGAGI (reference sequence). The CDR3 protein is CASSHRTSGGRTDTQYF. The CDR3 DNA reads TGTGCCAGCAGTCATCGGACTAGCGGGGGCCGCACAGATACGCAGTATTTT.

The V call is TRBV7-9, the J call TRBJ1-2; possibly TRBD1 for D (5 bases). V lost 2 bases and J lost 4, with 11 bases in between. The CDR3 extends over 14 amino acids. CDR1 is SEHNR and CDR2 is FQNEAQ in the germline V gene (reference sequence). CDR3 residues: CASSLSGQGYGYTF. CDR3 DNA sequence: TGTGCCAGCAGCTTATCGGGGCAGGGCTATGGCTACACCTTC.

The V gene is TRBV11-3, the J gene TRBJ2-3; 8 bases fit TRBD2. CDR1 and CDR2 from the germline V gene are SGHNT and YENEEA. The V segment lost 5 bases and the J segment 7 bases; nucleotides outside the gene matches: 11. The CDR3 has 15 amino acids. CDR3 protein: CASSPGASGGHTQYF. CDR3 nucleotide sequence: TGTGCCAGCAGCCCGGGGGCGAGCGGGGGCCATACGCAGTATTTT.

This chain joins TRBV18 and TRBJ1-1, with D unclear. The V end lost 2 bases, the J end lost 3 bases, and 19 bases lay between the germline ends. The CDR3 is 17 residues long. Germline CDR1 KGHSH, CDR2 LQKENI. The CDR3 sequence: CASSPSNFASSDTEAFF. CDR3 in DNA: TGTGCCAGCTCACCATCCAACTTTGCTTCGTCGGACACTGAAGCTTTCTTT.

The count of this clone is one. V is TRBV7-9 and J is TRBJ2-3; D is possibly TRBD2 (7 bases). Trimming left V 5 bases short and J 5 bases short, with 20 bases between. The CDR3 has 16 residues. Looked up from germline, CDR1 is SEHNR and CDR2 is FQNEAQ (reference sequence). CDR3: CASSRTVGGGEDTQYF. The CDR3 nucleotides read TGTGCCAGCAGCCGAACTGTCGGAGGGGGGGAAGATACGCAGTATTTT.

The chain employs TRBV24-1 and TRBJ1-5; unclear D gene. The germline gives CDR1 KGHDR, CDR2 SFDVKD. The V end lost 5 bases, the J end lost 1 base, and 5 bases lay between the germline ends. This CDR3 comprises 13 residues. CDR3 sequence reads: CATSGGSNQPQHF. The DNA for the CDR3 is TGTGCCACCAGTGGAGGAAGCAATCAGCCCCAGCATTTT.

CDR3 bases: TGCGCCAGCAGCCCGGGAGGGGGAGGTAATGAAAAACTGTTTTTT. This gives the protein CASSPGGGGNEKLFF. The rearrangement joins TRBV5-1 to TRBJ1-4; TRBD1 is a possible D gene (6 bases). Trimming pared 4 bases from V and 4 bases from J, leaving 14 bases between. The CDR3 extends over 15 amino acids. Germline assignment: CDR1 SGHRS and CDR2 YFSETQ.

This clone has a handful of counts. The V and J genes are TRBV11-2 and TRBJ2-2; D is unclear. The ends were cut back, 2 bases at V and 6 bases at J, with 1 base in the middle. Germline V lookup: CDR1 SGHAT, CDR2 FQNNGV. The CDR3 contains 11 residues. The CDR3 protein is CASSLPGELFF. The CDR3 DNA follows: TGTGCCAGCAGCTTACCCGGGGAGCTGTTTTTT.

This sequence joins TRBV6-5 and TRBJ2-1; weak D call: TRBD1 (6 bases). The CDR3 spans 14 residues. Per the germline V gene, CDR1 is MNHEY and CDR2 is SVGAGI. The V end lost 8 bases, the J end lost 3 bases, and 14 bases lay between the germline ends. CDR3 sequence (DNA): TGTGCCAGCTCCAGTGGCAGGGGCTACAATGAGCAGTTCTTC. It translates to CASSSGRGYNEQFF.

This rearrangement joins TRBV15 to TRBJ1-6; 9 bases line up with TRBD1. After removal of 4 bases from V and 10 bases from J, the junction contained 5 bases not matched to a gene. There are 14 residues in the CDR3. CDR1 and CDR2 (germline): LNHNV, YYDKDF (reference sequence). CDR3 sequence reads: CATSKGQGNSPLHF. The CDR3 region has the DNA TGTGCCACCAGCAAAGGACAGGGGAACTCACCCCTCCACTTT.

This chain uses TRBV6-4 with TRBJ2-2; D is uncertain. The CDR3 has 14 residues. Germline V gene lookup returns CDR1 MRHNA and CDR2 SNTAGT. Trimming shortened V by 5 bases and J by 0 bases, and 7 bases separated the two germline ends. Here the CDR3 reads CASSMITNTGELFF. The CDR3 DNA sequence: TGTGCCAGCAGTATGATTACGAACACCGGGGAGCTGTTTTTT.

The CDR3 coding sequence is TGCGCCAGCAGCTTGGTTGTAGGGGGTCTTGGGAACACTGAAGCTTTCTTT. Translated, it gives CASSLVVGGLGNTEAFF. The rearrangement links TRBV5-1 to TRBJ1-1, with D perhaps TRBD1 (6 bases). V dropped 0 bases and J dropped 1 base, with 16 bases sitting between them. There are 17 residues in the CDR3. Germline V CDR1 and CDR2: SGHRS, YFSETQ.

The CDR3 region is CASSVVRGAPNTGELFF. CDR3 DNA: TGTGCCAGCAGTGTGGTCAGGGGGGCACCTAACACCGGGGAGCTGTTTTTT. The V and J genes are TRBV2 and TRBJ2-2; weak D call: TRBD1 (7 bases). Germline values: CDR1 SNHLY, CDR2 FYNNEI. The CDR3 consists of 17 residues. V lost 4 bases and J 2 bases, leaving 17 bases between the germline ends.

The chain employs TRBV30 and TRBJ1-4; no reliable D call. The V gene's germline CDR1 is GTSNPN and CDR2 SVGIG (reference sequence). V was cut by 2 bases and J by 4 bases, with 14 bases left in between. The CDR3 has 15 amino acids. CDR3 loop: CAWSIDIGSNEKLFF. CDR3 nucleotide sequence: TGTGCCTGGAGTATAGACATCGGAAGTAATGAAAAACTGTTTTTT.

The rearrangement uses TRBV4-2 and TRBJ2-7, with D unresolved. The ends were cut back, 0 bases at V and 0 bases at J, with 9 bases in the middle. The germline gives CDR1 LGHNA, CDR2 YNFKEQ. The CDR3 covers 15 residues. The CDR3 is CASSQETASSYEQYV. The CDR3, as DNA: TGTGCCAGCAGCCAAGAGACGGCAAGCTCCTACGAGCAGTACGTC.

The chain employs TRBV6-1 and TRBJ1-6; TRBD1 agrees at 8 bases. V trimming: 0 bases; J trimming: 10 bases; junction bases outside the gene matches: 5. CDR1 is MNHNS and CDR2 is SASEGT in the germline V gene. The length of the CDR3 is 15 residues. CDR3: CASSEAWTGQSPLHF. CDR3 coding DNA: TGTGCCAGCAGTGAAGCGTGGACAGGGCAGTCACCCCTCCACTTT.

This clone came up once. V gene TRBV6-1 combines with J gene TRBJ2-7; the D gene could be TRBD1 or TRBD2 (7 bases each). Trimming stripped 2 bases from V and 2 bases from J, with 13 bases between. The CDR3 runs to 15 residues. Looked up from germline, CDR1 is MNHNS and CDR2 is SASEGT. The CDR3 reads CASSESRGRAYEQYV. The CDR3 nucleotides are TGTGCCAGCAGTGAATCCAGGGGGAGGGCCTACGAGCAGTACGTC.

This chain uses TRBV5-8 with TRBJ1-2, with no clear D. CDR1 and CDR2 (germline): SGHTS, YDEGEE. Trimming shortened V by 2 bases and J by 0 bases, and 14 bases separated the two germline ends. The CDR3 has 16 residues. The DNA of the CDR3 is TGTGCCAGCAGCTTCTCCCTGGGAGCGTCTAACTATGGCTACACCTTC. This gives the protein CASSFSLGASNYGYTF. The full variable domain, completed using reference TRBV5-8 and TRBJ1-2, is EAGVTQSPTHLIKTRGQQATLRCSPISGHTSVYWYQQALGLGLQFLLWYDEGEERNRGNFPPRFSGRQFPNYSSELNVNALELEDSALYLCASSFSLGASNYGYTFGSGTRLTVV.

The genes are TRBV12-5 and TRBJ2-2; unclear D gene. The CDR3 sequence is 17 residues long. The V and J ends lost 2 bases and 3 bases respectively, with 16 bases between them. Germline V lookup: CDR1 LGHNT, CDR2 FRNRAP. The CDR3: CASGLLRAVTDTGELFF. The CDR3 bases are TGTGCTAGTGGTTTGCTAAGGGCTGTAACGGACACCGGGGAGCTGTTTTTT.

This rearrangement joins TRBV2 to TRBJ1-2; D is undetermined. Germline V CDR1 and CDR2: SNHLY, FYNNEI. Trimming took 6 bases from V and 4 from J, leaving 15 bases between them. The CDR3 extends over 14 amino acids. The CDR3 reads CASSPIEGFYGYTF. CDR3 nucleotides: TGTGCCAGCAGCCCTATTGAGGGATTCTATGGCTACACCTTC.

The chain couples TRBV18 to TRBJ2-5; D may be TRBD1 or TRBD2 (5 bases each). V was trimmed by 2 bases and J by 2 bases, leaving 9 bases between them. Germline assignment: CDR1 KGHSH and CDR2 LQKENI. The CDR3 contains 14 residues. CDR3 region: CASSPMGVQETQYF. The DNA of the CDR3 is TGTGCCAGCTCACCAATGGGGGTACAAGAGACCCAGTACTTC.

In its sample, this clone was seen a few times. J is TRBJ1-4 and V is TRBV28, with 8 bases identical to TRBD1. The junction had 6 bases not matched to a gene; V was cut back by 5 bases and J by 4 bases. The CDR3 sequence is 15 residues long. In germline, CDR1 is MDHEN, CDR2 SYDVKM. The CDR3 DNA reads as TGTGCCAGCAGTATGACAGGGGCGTTTAATGAAAAACTGTTTTTT. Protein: CASSMTGAFNEKLFF. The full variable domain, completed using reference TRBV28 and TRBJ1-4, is DVKVTQSSRYLVKRTGEKVFLECVQDMDHENMFWYRQDPGLGLRLIYFSYDVKMKEKGDIPEGYSVSREKKERFSLILESASTNQTSMYLCASSMTGAFNEKLFFGSGTQLSVL.

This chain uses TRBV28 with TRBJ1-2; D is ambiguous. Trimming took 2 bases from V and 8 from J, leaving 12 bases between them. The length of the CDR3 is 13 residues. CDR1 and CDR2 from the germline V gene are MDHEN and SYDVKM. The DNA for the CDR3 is TGTGCCAGCAGTTTAGGCCTGGGTCGGGGCTACACCTTC. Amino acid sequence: CASSLGLGRGYTF.

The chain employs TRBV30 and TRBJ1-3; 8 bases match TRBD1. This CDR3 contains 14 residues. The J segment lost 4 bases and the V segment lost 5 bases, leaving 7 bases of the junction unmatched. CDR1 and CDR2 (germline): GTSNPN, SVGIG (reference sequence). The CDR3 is CAWAETGAGNTIYF. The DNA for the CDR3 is TGTGCCTGGGCCGAGACAGGGGCGGGAAACACCATATATTTT.

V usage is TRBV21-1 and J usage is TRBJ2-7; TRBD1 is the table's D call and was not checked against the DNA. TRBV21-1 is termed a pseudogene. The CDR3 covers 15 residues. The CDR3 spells CATRKIKTDSYEQYV. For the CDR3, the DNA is TGTGCCACCCGTAAAATAAAGACAGACTCCTACGAGCAGTACGTC.

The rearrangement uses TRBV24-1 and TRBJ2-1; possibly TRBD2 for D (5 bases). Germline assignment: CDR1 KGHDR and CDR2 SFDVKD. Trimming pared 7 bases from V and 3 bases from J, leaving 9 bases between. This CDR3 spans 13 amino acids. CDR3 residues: CATRGGNYNEQFF. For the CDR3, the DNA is TGTGCCACCAGAGGAGGAAACTACAATGAGCAGTTCTTC.